The subject of this entry is one T cell receptor beta chain. CDR1 and CDR2 from the germline V gene are KGHSH and LQKENI. V lost 1 base and J lost 7, with 13 bases in between. This CDR3 comprises 14 residues. Methods used by the authors: Estimation of nucleated cell counts was performed using reference gene primer amplification. Generated by immunoSEQ multiplex PCR, the TCRdb table keeps only in-frame clones and is missing some. V and J calls and clone size are copied from that table; D and trimming were computed from the DNA. The table records approximately 110,000 clones, approximately 81% of them present only once. The data are from a study of blood T cell repertoires in COVID-19. Study in general: Samples of COVID-19 (acute and convalescent) were obtained from the United States, Italy and Spain. T cells, B-cell-depleted T cells, or PBMCs provided the cDNA or gDNA that served as material.

The origin of this receptor is a human donor in a cohort sampled during active COVID-19. The chain combines TRBV18 with TRBJ1-2, with D possibly being TRBD1 (6 bases). The sample taken for sequencing was peripheral blood. The CDR3, as DNA: TGTGCCAGCTCACCACTACATGACAGGCCTGGCTACACCTTC. This encodes CASSPLHDRPGYTF.